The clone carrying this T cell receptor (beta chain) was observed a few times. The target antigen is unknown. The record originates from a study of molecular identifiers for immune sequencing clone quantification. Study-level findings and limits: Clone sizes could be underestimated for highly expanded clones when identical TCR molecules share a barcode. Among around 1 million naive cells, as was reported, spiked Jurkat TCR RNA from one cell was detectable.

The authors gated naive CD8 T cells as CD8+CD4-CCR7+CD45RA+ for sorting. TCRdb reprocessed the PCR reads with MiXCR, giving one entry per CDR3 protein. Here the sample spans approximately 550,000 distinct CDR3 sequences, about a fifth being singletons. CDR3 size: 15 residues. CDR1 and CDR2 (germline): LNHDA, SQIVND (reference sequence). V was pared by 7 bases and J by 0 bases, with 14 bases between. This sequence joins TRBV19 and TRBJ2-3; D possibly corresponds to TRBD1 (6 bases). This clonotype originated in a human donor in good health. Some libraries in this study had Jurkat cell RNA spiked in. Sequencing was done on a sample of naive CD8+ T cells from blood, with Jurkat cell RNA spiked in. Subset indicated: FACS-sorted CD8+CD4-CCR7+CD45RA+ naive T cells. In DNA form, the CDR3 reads TGTGCCAGTATAGGGACAACTACTAGCACAGATACGCAGTATTTT. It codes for CASIGTTTSTDTQYF.